The clone carrying this T cell receptor (beta chain) occurred once. The data originate from a study of glioma-infiltrating T cells. Amplification of TCR alpha and beta CDR3 regions from RNA used iRepertoire nested multiplex PCR. TCRdb itself ran the multiplex PCR reads through MiXCR, one entry per CDR3 protein. The sample includes fewer than 200,000 distinct CDR3 sequences, more than 30% of them seen just once. V was clipped by 3 bases and J by 8 bases; unmatched bases: 9. The CDR3 is 17 amino acids. Germline V gives CDR1 MNHNS, CDR2 SASEGT. The TCR sequence derives from a human donor with low-grade glioma or glioblastoma, undergoing nonglioma brain surgery, or in good health (not recorded which). The V and J genes are TRBV6-1 and TRBJ2-1, with 14 bases matching TRBD2. What was sequenced was glioma tissue, nonneoplastic brain tissue, or PBMCs (not recorded which). The CDR3 nucleotides are TGTGCCAGCAGTGAGTTTGGGACTAGCGGGAGAGGCCATGAGCAGTTCTTC. Residues: CASSEFGTSGRGHEQFF.